This TCR beta chain appears in the sequencing data of a study of cytomegalovirus exposure and HLA in healthy donors. Study observations and caveats: High specificity and sensitivity for cytomegalovirus status were reported for the classifier. The TCR clusters that emerged in the first cohort tended, a later analysis found, to co-occur in the approximately 130 validation repertoires.

This CDR3 spans 18 amino acids. CDR1 SGHTA and CDR2 FQGTGA come from the germline V gene. V was clipped by 0 bases and J by 3 bases, with 18 bases between them. Assay used: immunoSEQ multiplex PCR; TCRdb lists only in-frame clones, some missing. The sample shows 200,000 or so clones, 70% to 90% of them seen only once. Concerning this clone: Its target is unknown.

The J gene is TRBJ1-5, the V gene TRBV7-3; maybe TRBD1 (6 bases). The TCR originated in a young woman in good health and CMV-seronegative. Sequenced sample: PBMCs. CDR3 amino acids: CASSLTTRNRVYNQPQHF. DNA of the CDR3: TGTGCCAGCAGCTTAACGACACGGAACAGGGTCTACAATCAGCCCCAGCATTTT.